The next 27 T cell receptor beta chains were all read from a single sample in a study of blood T cell repertoires in COVID-19. Profiled with immunoSEQ multiplex PCR; TCRdb holds only in-frame clones, not every one. This sample carries around 240,000 clones, roughly 88% of them seen once, and the ten largest clones take approximately 2.1%. The sequencing sample was made of PBMCs or T cells enriched from blood (not recorded which). The receptors derive from a woman between 50 and 59 years old who had recovered from COVID-19.

The J gene is TRBJ2-5, the V gene TRBV4-2; weak D call: TRBD2 (5 bases). Germline V lookup: CDR1 LGHNA, CDR2 YNFKEQ. The CDR3 sequence is 14 residues long. The ends were cut back, 1 base at V and 5 bases at J, with 11 bases in the middle. The CDR3 loop reads CASSQGASLETQYF. The CDR3 bases are TGTGCCAGCAGCCAAGGTGCTAGCTTGGAGACCCAGTACTTC.

V is TRBV11-2 and J is TRBJ1-2; no clear D. V gave up 0 bases and J gave up 7 bases, with 12 bases separating them. CDR3 length: 14 amino acids. Germline CDR1 is SGHAT and CDR2 is FQNNGV. The CDR3 is CASSLERGVSGYTF. CDR3 coding DNA: TGTGCCAGCAGCTTAGAAAGAGGCGTTAGTGGCTACACCTTC.

CDR3 nucleotides: TGTGCCAGCAGACATGGACAGGGGGACGCTTTCTTT. Translating it yields CASRHGQGDAFF. The rearrangement uses TRBV11-3 and TRBJ1-1; TRBD1 matches at 10 bases. Germline CDR1 and CDR2: SGHNT and YENEEA. V trimming: 6 bases; J trimming: 11 bases; junction bases outside the gene matches: 6. The CDR3 has 12 amino acids. The whole variable domain, filled in from reference TRBV11-3 and TRBJ1-1, reads EAGVVQSPRYKIIEKKQPVAFWCNPISGHNTLYWYLQNLGQGPELLIRYENEEAVDDSQLPKDRFSAERLKGVDSTLKIQPAELGDSAVYLCASRHGQGDAFFGQGTRLTVV.

The genes are TRBV19 and TRBJ2-2; TRBD2 agrees at 10 bases. There are 16 residues in the CDR3. Per germline, CDR1 LNHDA and CDR2 SQIVND (reference sequence). V was pared by 2 bases and J by 6 bases, with 6 bases of the junction left unmatched. The CDR3 region has the DNA TGTGCCAGTAGTATATGGAGCGGGAGGGCCCCCGGGGAGCTGTTTTTT. Translated: CASSIWSGRAPGELFF.

The chain employs TRBV27 and TRBJ1-5; D is possibly TRBD1 (6 bases). V was cut by 9 bases and J by 3 bases, with 15 bases left in between. The CDR3 loop spans 14 amino acids. The germline V gene encodes CDR1 MNHEY and CDR2 SMNVEV (reference sequence). The DNA for the CDR3 is TGTGCCAGACCCCCGGGGGGGGCCAATCAGCCCCAGCATTTT. Residues: CARPPGGANQPQHF.

The chain recombines TRBV19 with TRBJ1-2, with 10 bases matching TRBD1. The CDR3 has 15 amino acids. After removal of 8 bases from V and 4 bases from J, the junction contained 10 bases not matched to a gene. CDR1 is LNHDA and CDR2 is SQIVND in the germline V gene (reference sequence). CDR3 sequence (DNA): TGTGCCAGTGGATTGGGACAGGGGTGGCTCTATGGCTACACCTTC. Amino acid sequence: CASGLGQGWLYGYTF.

This chain connects TRBV19 to TRBJ2-4; D may be TRBD2 (5 bases). The CDR3 covers 17 residues. Germline lookup yields CDR1 LNHDA and CDR2 SQIVND (reference sequence). Trimming shortened V by 4 bases and J by 1 base, and 17 bases separated the two germline ends. The CDR3 DNA reads TGTGCCAGTAGTACCCTGGGTTGGAGGCGGGCCAAAAACATTCAGTACTTC. Translating gives CASSTLGWRRAKNIQYF. Complete variable domain (other parts from reference TRBV19 and TRBJ2-4): DGGITQSPKYLFRKEGQNVTLSCEQNLNHDAMYWYRQDPGQGLRLIYYSQIVNDFQKGDIAEGYSVSREKKESFPLTVTSAQKNPTAFYLCASSTLGWRRAKNIQYFGAGTRLSVL.

The chain has TRBV24-1 and TRBJ2-3; 7 nucleotides line up with TRBD2. The J segment lost 3 bases and the V segment lost 4 bases, leaving 6 bases of the junction unmatched. This CDR3 is 15 amino acids long. Germline values: CDR1 KGHDR, CDR2 SFDVKD. The DNA of the CDR3 is TGTGCCACCAGTGACCGGACTAGACGAACAGATACGCAGTATTTT. Encoded protein: CATSDRTRRTDTQYF.

This clone was seen once. This chain connects TRBV6-2 or TRBV6-3 to TRBJ2-5; maybe TRBD2 (6 bases). Germline values: CDR1 MNHEY, CDR2 SVGEGT. The CDR3 length is 15 residues. Trimming stripped 2 bases from V and 5 bases from J, with 15 bases between. The CDR3 sequence is CASSYIGGTRETQYF. As DNA, the CDR3 is TGTGCCAGCAGTTACATCGGGGGTACAAGGGAGACCCAGTACTTC.

This clone was picked up one time. The chain links TRBV27 to TRBJ2-2; 8 bases match TRBD1. CDR1 is MNHEY, CDR2 SMNVEV, per germline (reference sequence). The CDR3 spans 15 residues. J gave up 3 bases and V 5 bases, and 5 bases lay outside the gene matches. The CDR3: CASSRQGWDTGELFF. The CDR3 DNA is TGTGCCAGCAGTAGACAGGGGTGGGACACCGGGGAGCTGTTTTTT.

Of note for this clone: This sample includes further DNA sequences coding for the same CDR3. The rearrangement uses TRBV7-2 and TRBJ1-2; 7 bases match TRBD1. CDR1 and CDR2 from the germline V gene are SGHTA and FQGNSA. J was trimmed by 0 bases and V by 4 bases; bases with no gene match: 5. This CDR3 comprises 15 residues. CDR3 amino acids: CASSSGQHSNYGYTF. The CDR3 DNA sequence: TGTGCCAGCAGCTCGGGACAGCACTCTAACTATGGCTACACCTTC.

V gene TRBV4-1 combines with J gene TRBJ1-6; D call uncertain. V lost 0 bases, J lost 13 bases, and 13 bases lay in between. This CDR3 has 14 amino acids. Germline V gene data show CDR1 as MGHRA and CDR2 as YSYEKL. CDR3: CASSQDSHREPLHF. In nucleotides, the CDR3 is TGCGCCAGCAGCCAAGACTCTCACCGAGAGCCCCTCCACTTT.

The V call is TRBV28, the J call TRBJ2-3, with TRBD2 matching over 13 bases. Germline V lookup: CDR1 MDHEN, CDR2 SYDVKM. The J segment lost 0 bases and the V segment lost 6 bases, leaving 9 bases of the junction unmatched. This CDR3 is built from 18 residues. The CDR3 DNA reads as TGTGCCAGCAGCTCCACTAGCGGGGGGGTTACTAGCACAGATACGCAGTATTTT. It encodes CASSSTSGGVTSTDTQYF.

This clone has a single count. The rearrangement joins TRBV5-1 to TRBJ2-2; 10 nucleotides agree with TRBD1. The V segment lost 1 base and the J segment 6 bases; nucleotides outside the gene matches: 6. This CDR3 is 16 amino acids long. Per the germline V gene, CDR1 is SGHRS and CDR2 is YFSETQ. CDR3: CASSLSGTGASGELFF. The CDR3 nucleotides are TGCGCCAGCAGCTTGTCCGGGACAGGGGCCTCCGGGGAGCTGTTTTTT. The whole variable domain, remainder taken from reference TRBV5-1 and TRBJ2-2, is KAGVTQTPRYLIKTRGQQVTLSCSPISGHRSVSWYQQTPGQGLQFLFEYFSETQRNKGNFPGRFSGRQFSNSRSEMNVSTLELGDSALYLCASSLSGTGASGELFFGEGSRLTVL.

This chain uses TRBV9 with TRBJ2-2; 11 bases match TRBD2. This CDR3 contains 16 residues. Unmatched junction bases numbered 5, after V lost 3 bases and J lost 4 bases. CDR1 and CDR2 (germline): SGDLS, YYNGEE. The CDR3, as DNA: TGTGCCAGCAGCGCCCGACTAGCGGGAAGCACCGGGGAGCTGTTTTTT. Encoded protein: CASSARLAGSTGELFF.

The chain has TRBV5-5 and TRBJ2-5; D remains ambiguous. The CDR3 totals 14 residues. Germline V lookup: CDR1 SGHKS, CDR2 YYEKEE (reference sequence). V lost 0 bases, J lost 0 bases, and 6 bases lay in between. Written as DNA, the CDR3 is TGTGCCAGCAGCTTGGTCATTTACCAAGAGACCCAGTACTTC. Protein product: CASSLVIYQETQYF.

The chain couples TRBV3-1 (or the pseudogene TRBV3-2) to TRBJ2-1; TRBD2 aligns across 10 bases. J gave up 7 bases and V 5 bases, and 8 bases lay outside the gene matches. CDR3 length: 15 residues. The germline V gene encodes CDR1 LGHDT and CDR2 YNNKEL (reference sequence). The CDR3 region has the DNA TGTGCCAGCAGCTTAAGCGGGAGGGATAGAAATGAGCAGTTCTTC. Its translation is CASSLSGRDRNEQFF.

The chain combines TRBV5-5 with TRBJ1-2, with D maybe TRBD1 (6 bases). V was shortened by 4 bases and J by 4 bases, with 11 bases between the two germline ends. This CDR3 has 13 residues. Germline assignment: CDR1 SGHKS and CDR2 YYEKEE (reference sequence). The CDR3: CASSDDRFYGYTF. The CDR3 nucleotides are TGTGCCAGCAGCGATGACAGGTTCTATGGCTACACCTTC. Together with reference TRBV5-5 and TRBJ1-2, the CDR3 gives the full variable domain: DAGVTQSPTHLIKTRGQQVTLRCSPISGHKSVSWYQQVLGQGPQFIFQYYEKEERGRGNFPDRFSARQFPNYSSELNVNALLLGDSALYLCASSDDRFYGYTFGSGTRLTVV.

This clone was observed a single time. The CDR3 DNA sequence: TGTGCCAGCAGCGCAACGGGACTAGCGGGTGAGCAGTTCTTC. It specifies CASSATGLAGEQFF. This rearrangement joins TRBV7-2 to TRBJ2-1; 12 bases are a match to TRBD2. Trimming cost V 5 bases and J 9 bases; bases outside gene matches: 5. This CDR3 is 14 amino acids long. In germline, CDR1 is SGHTA, CDR2 FQGNSA. The full variable domain, completed using reference TRBV7-2 and TRBJ2-1, is GAGVSQSPSNKVTEKGKDVELRCDPISGHTALYWYRQSLGQGLEFLIYFQGNSAPDKSGLPSDRFSAERTGGSVSTLTIQRTQQEDSAVYLCASSATGLAGEQFFGPGTRLTVL.

V usage is TRBV27 and J usage is TRBJ1-1; TRBD1 matches at 7 bases. The J segment lost 4 bases and the V segment lost 2 bases, leaving 10 bases of the junction unmatched. Germline V gene sequence: CDR1 MNHEY, CDR2 SMNVEV (reference sequence). The CDR3 has 16 residues. The CDR3 DNA sequence: TGTGCCAGCAGTTTAAACCACAGGGGTAAGGGCACTGAAGCTTTCTTT. This codes for CASSLNHRGKGTEAFF.

V and J are TRBV6-5 and TRBJ2-2; perhaps TRBD2 as D (5 bases). V gave up 5 bases and J gave up 6 bases, with 10 bases separating them. The CDR3 is 13 residues long. The germline V gene has CDR1 MNHEY and CDR2 SVGAGI. The CDR3 sequence is CASSPRAPGELFF. DNA for the CDR3: TGTGCCAGCAGTCCGAGGGCACCCGGGGAGCTGTTTTTT.

The rearrangement joins TRBV7-9 to TRBJ2-1; 7 bases line up with TRBD2. The CDR3 sequence is 16 residues long. In germline, CDR1 is SEHNR, CDR2 FQNEAQ (reference sequence). Trimming cost V 4 bases and J 8 bases; bases outside gene matches: 14. In DNA, the CDR3 is TGTGCCAGCAGCTCGGGGCCTGGCGGGGGTTCTTATGAGCAGTTCTTC. This encodes CASSSGPGGGSYEQFF.

This clone was picked up one time. The chain has TRBV28 and TRBJ2-1; TRBD1 matches at 8 bases. V lost 3 bases and J lost 3; bases outside the gene matches: 4. The CDR3 is made up of 15 amino acids. Per germline, CDR1 MDHEN and CDR2 SYDVKM. The CDR3 region is CASSFQGAGYNEQFF. The CDR3 nucleotides read TGTGCCAGCAGTTTCCAGGGGGCAGGCTACAATGAGCAGTTCTTC. The entire variable domain, with the rest obtained from reference TRBV28 and TRBJ2-1, is as follows: DVKVTQSSRYLVKRTGEKVFLECVQDMDHENMFWYRQDPGLGLRLIYFSYDVKMKEKGDIPEGYSVSREKKERFSLILESASTNQTSMYLCASSFQGAGYNEQFFGPGTRLTVL.

The chain recombines TRBV3-1 (or the pseudogene TRBV3-2) with TRBJ1-1; D perhaps matches TRBD1 (5 bases). CDR3 size: 12 residues. Trimming cost V 4 bases and J 8 bases, with 11 bases left between them. The germline gives CDR1 LGHDT, CDR2 YNNKEL (reference sequence). The CDR3 DNA follows: TGTGCCAGCAGCCCCCCCGGGGGAGAAGCTTTCTTT. Translation gives CASSPPGGEAFF.

The chain has TRBV27 and TRBJ1-6, with D possibly TRBD1 on 6 matching bases. With 6 bases removed from V and 7 bases from J, the gap between germline ends came to 19 bases. CDR1 MNHEY and CDR2 SMNVEV come from the germline V gene (reference sequence). The CDR3 contains 16 residues. Here the CDR3 reads CASRGQTGLGNSPLHF. The CDR3 DNA sequence: TGTGCCAGCAGGGGGCAAACAGGGCTGGGGAATTCACCCCTCCACTTT.

This chain joins TRBV30 and TRBJ1-2; D is unresolved. The CDR3 totals 12 residues. The germline V gene encodes CDR1 GTSNPN and CDR2 SVGIG (reference sequence). Trimming removed 3 bases from V and 5 bases from J, with 10 bases in between. For the CDR3, the DNA is TGTGCCTGGAGCCGCGGGAGTTATGGCTACACCTTC. This codes for CAWSRGSYGYTF.

J is TRBJ2-7 and V is TRBV3-1 (or the pseudogene TRBV3-2); 8 bases align to TRBD1. This CDR3 has 14 residues. Per germline, CDR1 LGHDT and CDR2 YNNKEL (reference sequence). V trimming: 3 bases; J trimming: 6 bases; junction bases outside the gene matches: 7. Here the CDR3 reads CASSQRDRSLEQYF. In DNA, the CDR3 is TGTGCCAGCAGCCAGAGGGACAGGTCTCTCGAGCAGTACTTC.